The 25 T cell receptor beta chains below were found in one sample sequenced in a study of blood T cell repertoires in COVID-19 (dated by TCRdb to the early 2020s). Receptor amplification or capture employed the immunoSEQ multiplex PCR assay. Drawn from immuneACCESS, this table holds only the in-frame rearrangements with V and J called that TCRdb kept. Clones are partly lost; checked studies trace under half to an unresolved V gene and leave the rest unexplained. This sample lists 35,000 to 40,000 clones; over 75% were detected once. About 40% of the sample lies in the top ten. Sequences were obtained from peripheral blood. The source is an elderly man with active or convalescent COVID-19.

This clone was observed a handful of times. V is TRBV5-4 and J is TRBJ2-2; TRBD1 matches at 7 bases. The germline CDR1 and CDR2 sequences are SGHNT and YYREEE (reference sequence). This CDR3 is 15 amino acids long. Losses at the gene ends were 4 bases for V and 3 bases for J; bases not matched to a gene: 6. CDR3 in amino acids: CASSPGDSYTGELFF. CDR3 nucleotides: TGTGCCAGCAGCCCCGGGGACAGTTACACCGGGGAGCTGTTTTTT.

This clone was seen a single time. J is TRBJ1-1 and V is TRBV3-1 (or the pseudogene TRBV3-2), with TRBD1 identical over 8 bases. V was clipped by 6 bases and J by 8 bases; unmatched bases: 2. Germline V lookup: CDR1 LGHDT, CDR2 YNNKEL (reference sequence). The CDR3 extends over 11 amino acids. CDR3 bases: TGTGCCAGCAGAAGACAGGGGGAAGCTTTCTTT. Protein product: CASRRQGEAFF.

The chain links TRBV2 to TRBJ2-7; 9 nucleotides line up with TRBD1. The CDR3 is 15 residues long. V was pared by 6 bases and J by 1 base, with 7 bases of the junction left unmatched. Germline V gene data show CDR1 as SNHLY and CDR2 as FYNNEI. CDR3 protein: CASSPEGTGSYEQYF. CDR3 bases: TGTGCCAGCAGCCCAGAAGGGACAGGGTCCTACGAGCAGTACTTC. The full variable domain, rest sourced from reference TRBV2 and TRBJ2-7, is EPEVTQTPSHQVTQMGQEVILRCVPISNHLYFYWYRQILGQKVEFLVSFYNNEISEKSEIFDDQFSVERPDGSNFTLKIRSTKLEDSAMYFCASSPEGTGSYEQYFGPGTRLTVT.

The gene calls are TRBV7-9 and TRBJ2-5, with D maybe TRBD1 (6 bases). Per germline, CDR1 SEHNR and CDR2 FQNEAQ (reference sequence). V dropped 1 base and J dropped 5 bases, with 11 bases sitting between them. The CDR3 consists of 14 residues. As DNA, the CDR3 is TGTGCCAGCAGCTTAGTGCAGGGGTACGAGACCCAGTACTTC. It specifies CASSLVQGYETQYF.

The chain recombines TRBV19 with TRBJ2-1; D is unresolved. V gave up 3 bases and J gave up 4 bases, with 10 bases separating them. There are 14 residues in the CDR3. CDR1 and CDR2 from the germline V gene are LNHDA and SQIVND (reference sequence). The CDR3 here is CASSITLPYNEQFF. For the CDR3, the DNA is TGTGCCAGTAGTATTACCCTACCGTACAATGAGCAGTTCTTC.

This chain uses TRBV7-3 with TRBJ2-1; a possible D gene is TRBD1 (6 bases). Germline assignment: CDR1 SGHTA and CDR2 FQGTGA. The V end lost 0 bases, the J end lost 5 bases, and 11 bases lay between the germline ends. This CDR3 spans 15 amino acids. The CDR3 DNA sequence: TGTGCCAGCAGCTTAACAGGCCAGGGGAACAATGAGCAGTTCTTC. It translates to CASSLTGQGNNEQFF. The whole variable domain, filled in from reference TRBV7-3 and TRBJ2-1, reads GAGVSQTPSNKVTEKGKYVELRCDPISGHTALYWYRQSLGQGPEFLIYFQGTGAADDSGLPNDRFFAVRPEGSVSTLKIQRTERGDSAVYLCASSLTGQGNNEQFFGPGTRLTVL.

The CDR3 spells CASSPKDRAEQYF. Here the CDR3 DNA reads TGTGCCAGCTCACCCAAAGACAGGGCCGAGCAGTACTTC. The rearrangement joins TRBV18 to TRBJ2-7; TRBD1 agrees at 7 bases. Per the germline V gene, CDR1 is KGHSH and CDR2 is LQKENI. This CDR3 spans 13 amino acids. V lost 3 bases, J lost 6 bases, and 5 bases stayed unmatched.

The rearrangement uses TRBV5-1 and TRBJ2-1; 14 nucleotides agree with TRBD2. Trimming cost V 2 bases and J 6 bases; bases outside gene matches: 1. This CDR3 is built from 15 residues. CDR1 and CDR2 from the germline V gene are SGHRS and YFSETQ. CDR3 coding DNA: TGCGCCAGCAGCTTAGGACTAGCGGGGGGCAATGAGCAGTTCTTC. Translating gives CASSLGLAGGNEQFF.

This rearrangement joins TRBV28 to TRBJ2-7; 7 bases are shared with TRBD1. Trimming took 7 bases from V and 6 from J; bases not matched to a gene: 15. Germline CDR1 MDHEN, CDR2 SYDVKM. This CDR3 is 15 amino acids long. The CDR3 nucleotides read TGTGCCAGCACACTAAACAGGGGACCCTCCAGCGAGCAGTACTTC. Amino acids: CASTLNRGPSSEQYF.

This chain uses TRBV11-2 with TRBJ1-6; D perhaps matches TRBD1 (6 bases). The CDR3 extends over 11 amino acids. V lost 6 bases, J lost 13 bases, and 10 bases lay in between. From germline, CDR1 is SGHAT and CDR2 FQNNGV. For the CDR3, the DNA is TGTGCCAGCAGTCGCCAGGGGCCCCTCCACTTT. It translates to CASSRQGPLHF.

This clone was picked up one time. V and J are TRBV28 and TRBJ2-1; D not certain. V lost 4 bases and J 2 bases, leaving 21 bases between the germline ends. Germline values: CDR1 MDHEN, CDR2 SYDVKM. This CDR3 spans 18 amino acids. The DNA for the CDR3 is TGTGCCAGCAGTTCCTACATAACGACTGACTCACCCTACAATGAGCAGTTCTTC. Its protein is CASSSYITTDSPYNEQFF. Full variable domain (remainder filled in from reference TRBV28 and TRBJ2-1): DVKVTQSSRYLVKRTGEKVFLECVQDMDHENMFWYRQDPGLGLRLIYFSYDVKMKEKGDIPEGYSVSREKKERFSLILESASTNQTSMYLCASSSYITTDSPYNEQFFGPGTRLTVL.

V usage is TRBV18 and J usage is TRBJ2-7; a weak D match, TRBD1 (6 bases). The V end lost 2 bases, the J end lost 2 bases, and 13 bases lay between the germline ends. There are 15 residues in the CDR3. From germline, CDR1 is KGHSH and CDR2 LQKENI. The CDR3 bases are TGTGCCAGCTCACCAAGGGGAACAGGGACCTACGAGCAGTACTTC. It translates to CASSPRGTGTYEQYF.

The chain is built from TRBV18 and TRBJ2-5, with 9 bases that match TRBD1. With 0 bases clipped from V and 4 bases from J, the junction kept 6 bases outside the gene matches. The CDR3 totals 16 residues. Germline loops: CDR1 KGHSH, CDR2 LQKENI. The CDR3 DNA sequence: TGTGCCAGCTCACCACCGACAGGGGGGGTTCGAGAGACCCAGTACTTC. Its protein is CASSPPTGGVRETQYF.

The chain joins TRBV5-1 to TRBJ2-1; 10 bases fit TRBD1. The CDR3 has 17 residues. In germline, CDR1 is SGHRS, CDR2 YFSETQ. J was trimmed by 4 bases and V by 4 bases; bases with no gene match: 11. The CDR3 DNA is TGCGCCAGCAGCCCAACCTCCGGGACAGGGGCTTACAATGAGCAGTTCTTC. Translating it yields CASSPTSGTGAYNEQFF.

The chain links TRBV27 to TRBJ1-1; maybe TRBD1 (6 bases). From germline, CDR1 is MNHEY and CDR2 SMNVEV (reference sequence). The CDR3 contains 14 residues. V lost 3 bases to trimming and J lost 1 base, with 9 bases between them. The CDR3 DNA is TGTGCCAGCAGTTTGCAGACAGGGAACACTGAAGCTTTCTTT. Translating gives CASSLQTGNTEAFF.

The CDR3 nucleotides are TGTGCCAGCAGTTTAGTCGCGGGGGCTACCAAAAACATTCAGTACTTC. This codes for CASSLVAGATKNIQYF. V is TRBV27 and J is TRBJ2-4; possible D gene TRBD2, 7 bases. V was shortened by 2 bases and J by 2 bases, with 13 bases between the two germline ends. The CDR3 loop spans 16 amino acids. CDR1 is MNHEY, CDR2 SMNVEV, per germline (reference sequence).

V gene TRBV7-3 combines with J gene TRBJ1-6, with TRBD1 matching over 11 bases. This CDR3 spans 14 amino acids. Germline V gives CDR1 SGHTA, CDR2 FQGTGA. V dropped 4 bases and J dropped 9; count of bases not matched to a gene: 2. CDR3 residues: CASSSGQGVSPLHF. The CDR3 DNA follows: TGTGCCAGCAGCTCGGGACAGGGGGTTTCACCCCTCCACTTT.

This clone was seen a handful of times. The chain couples TRBV6-6 to TRBJ2-1, with TRBD2 as a possible D gene (6 bases). V lost 7 bases, J lost 7 bases, and 14 bases lay in between. Germline-derived CDR1 and CDR2 are MNHNY and SVGAGI (reference sequence). The CDR3 totals 13 residues. The CDR3 region has the DNA TGTGCCAGCACCCAGGCTAGCGTTAATGAGCAGTTCTTC. Protein: CASTQASVNEQFF.

This clone was detected once. The chain uses TRBV7-3 and TRBJ1-2; 10 bases fit TRBD1. This CDR3 spans 16 amino acids. CDR1 and CDR2 (germline): SGHTA, FQGTGA. Losses at the gene ends were 5 bases for V and 7 bases for J; bases not matched to a gene: 13. The DNA of the CDR3 is TGTGCCAGCAGCACACGGACAGGGGGATCCGGGGGTGGCTACACCTTC. Amino acid sequence: CASSTRTGGSGGGYTF.

This sequence joins TRBV4-3 and TRBJ2-7; a weak D match, TRBD2 (6 bases). Germline V lookup: CDR1 LGHNA, CDR2 YSLEER. Trimming took 0 bases from V and 7 from J, leaving 10 bases between them. CDR3 size: 13 residues. The CDR3 is CASSQEGRREQYF. CDR3 nucleotides: TGCGCCAGCAGCCAAGAGGGGAGGAGAGAGCAGTACTTC.

The rearrangement links TRBV27 to TRBJ2-3; TRBD2 is a possible D gene (6 bases). The CDR3 is 13 residues long. V lost 7 bases to trimming and J lost 1 base, with 9 bases between them. Germline CDR1 is MNHEY and CDR2 is SMNVEV (reference sequence). CDR3 DNA sequence: TGTGCCAGCATACTAGCCGGCACAGATACGCAGTATTTT. Amino acid sequence: CASILAGTDTQYF.

The rearrangement joins TRBV4-2 to TRBJ1-5, with D unresolved. CDR1 and CDR2 (germline): LGHNA, YNFKEQ. The CDR3 contains 15 residues. Trimming shortened V by 0 bases and J by 9 bases, and 15 bases separated the two germline ends. CDR3 coding DNA: TGTGCCAGCAGCCAAGAAAGGTTCGGGTTTTCGCCCCAGCATTTT. Translating gives CASSQERFGFSPQHF.

The J gene is TRBJ1-6, the V gene TRBV3-1 (or the pseudogene TRBV3-2), with TRBD1 matching 9 bases. Looked up from germline, CDR1 is LGHDT and CDR2 is YNNKEL (reference sequence). The CDR3 contains 16 residues. With V trimmed by 3 bases and J by 8 bases, 8 bases remained unmatched. CDR3 region: CASSHAKQGADSPLHF. CDR3 nucleotides: TGTGCCAGCAGCCATGCTAAACAGGGGGCGGATTCACCCCTCCACTTT.

The chain links TRBV7-3 to TRBJ2-1; D is undetermined. Germline CDR1 and CDR2: SGHTA and FQGTGA. The V end was cut by 3 bases, the J end by 9 bases, with 9 bases between. CDR3 length: 12 residues. The CDR3, as DNA: TGTGCCAGCAGCTTTATCCTTAGTGAGCAGTTCTTC. This sequence encodes CASSFILSEQFF.

The genes are TRBV6-1 and TRBJ2-7; 8 bases match TRBD1. V lost 1 base, J lost 1 base, and 0 bases stayed unmatched. The CDR3 length is 14 residues. Looked up from germline, CDR1 is MNHNS and CDR2 is SASEGT. This CDR3 is CASSEGQGSYEQYF. CDR3 bases: TGTGCCAGCAGTGAAGGACAGGGGTCCTACGAGCAGTACTTC.